The subject of this entry is one T cell receptor (beta chain). What it binds is not known. The data belong to a study of shared clonotypes between healthy human individuals. The CDR3 totals 16 residues. Trimming removed 1 base from V and 6 bases from J, with 20 bases in between. Germline CDR1 SGHRS, CDR2 YFSETQ. General study findings and limits: Generally, estimated richness proved larger in naive subsets than it did in memory subsets.

Profiled with immunoSEQ multiplex PCR; TCRdb holds only in-frame clones, not every one. The sample gives some 1,100,000 clones, around three quarters of which show up once; 0.52% is in the top ten. The chain combines TRBV5-1 with TRBJ2-7; the D gene could be TRBD1 or TRBD2 (5 bases each). Sequences were obtained from memory CD4+ T cells from PBMCs. As to subset: CD45RA-negative fraction. This clonotype was obtained from a young man in good health. Some clones in this sample may be carry-over from other donors' samples. The CDR3 sequence: CASSLSGLDVGAEQYF. The CDR3 DNA reads as TGCGCCAGCAGCTTGAGCGGCTTGGACGTCGGGGCCGAGCAGTACTTC. Full variable domain (missing parts from reference TRBV5-1 and TRBJ2-7): KAGVTQTPRYLIKTRGQQVTLSCSPISGHRSVSWYQQTPGQGLQFLFEYFSETQRNKGNFPGRFSGRQFSNSRSEMNVSTLELGDSALYLCASSLSGLDVGAEQYFGPGTRLTVT.